The 19 T cell receptor beta chains below come from one sample, sequenced in a study of Tregs in tolerant kidney transplant recipients. Clones were sequenced by immunoSEQ multiplex PCR, and TCRdb holds only the in-frame ones, with some missing. The sample has about 240,000 clones; more than 65% are singletons. Sequencing used CD4+ T cells from blood. These receptors all come from a human donor in good health.

The chain combines TRBV20-1 with TRBJ2-1; D is unresolved. V was clipped by 6 bases and J by 4 bases, with 7 bases between them. Germline V gives CDR1 DFQATT, CDR2 SNEGSKA (reference sequence). The CDR3 has 11 residues. CDR3 in amino acids: CSAGPYNEQFF. CDR3 bases: TGCAGTGCAGGGCCATACAATGAGCAGTTCTTC.

This rearrangement joins TRBV7-8 to TRBJ2-5; D gene ambiguous. The ends were cut back, 3 bases at V and 2 bases at J, with 10 bases in the middle. The CDR3 totals 14 residues. CDR1 SGHVS and CDR2 FQNEAQ come from the germline V gene. The CDR3 coding sequence is TGTGCCAGCAGCTTTTCGAAATCACAAGAGACCCAGTACTTC. Amino acid sequence: CASSFSKSQETQYF.

This clone showed up just once. The V gene is TRBV5-6, the J gene TRBJ1-2; D gene unclear. Germline CDR1 is SGHDT and CDR2 is YYEEEE. This CDR3 is built from 12 residues. V lost 2 bases to trimming and J lost 4 bases, with 6 bases between them. CDR3 bases: TGTGCCAGCAGCTTCCCTAGCTATGGCTACACCTTC. Translation gives CASSFPSYGYTF.

The genes are TRBV18 and TRBJ1-1; D gene ambiguous. Trimming removed 5 bases from V and 1 base from J, with 8 bases in between. This CDR3 comprises 13 residues. CDR1 and CDR2 (germline): KGHSH, LQKENI. The DNA for the CDR3 is TGTGCCAGCTCAGAAAGCGGGAACACTGAAGCTTTCTTT. Its protein is CASSESGNTEAFF.

The V gene is TRBV19, the J gene TRBJ1-5; 7 bases align to TRBD1. Germline V gene lookup returns CDR1 LNHDA and CDR2 SQIVND (reference sequence). The CDR3 has 15 amino acids. V gave up 3 bases and J gave up 2 bases; unmatched junction bases: 4. For the CDR3, the DNA is TGTGCCAGTAGTATCACAGGGGAGGGCAATCAGCCCCAGCATTTT. Amino acid sequence: CASSITGEGNQPQHF. Looking up the rest from reference TRBV19 and TRBJ1-5 gives the full variable domain: DGGITQSPKYLFRKEGQNVTLSCEQNLNHDAMYWYRQDPGQGLRLIYYSQIVNDFQKGDIAEGYSVSREKKESFPLTVTSAQKNPTAFYLCASSITGEGNQPQHFGDGTRLSIL.

The chain recombines TRBV6-1 with TRBJ1-5; D uncertain. V was clipped by 7 bases and J by 1 base, with 11 bases between them. Germline CDR1 MNHNS, CDR2 SASEGT. CDR3 length: 14 amino acids. For the CDR3, the DNA is TGTGCCAGCACGGAGACACCAAGCAATCAGCCCCAGCATTTT. It yields the protein CASTETPSNQPQHF.

The rearrangement uses TRBV11-3 and TRBJ2-6, with D tentatively TRBD1 or TRBD2 (5 bases each). Germline V CDR1 and CDR2: SGHNT, YENEEA. This CDR3 contains 17 residues. V shed 5 bases and J shed 1 base, with 15 bases lying between them. The CDR3 DNA reads TGTGCCAGCAGCAACTACCGGGACGTATCTGGGGCCAACGTCCTGACTTTC. This codes for CASSNYRDVSGANVLTF.

For this clone: Other nucleotide sequences in the sample specify the same CDR3. This chain links TRBV7-9 with TRBJ2-3; TRBD2 is a possible D gene (5 bases). Germline loops: CDR1 SEHNR, CDR2 FQNEAQ (reference sequence). V dropped 4 bases and J dropped 0 bases, with 8 bases sitting between them. The CDR3 spans 14 residues. As DNA, the CDR3 is TGTGCCAGCAGCTCGCGGACTAGCACAGATACGCAGTATTTT. It codes for CASSSRTSTDTQYF.

The chain combines TRBV29-1 with TRBJ1-1; 7 bases match TRBD1. This CDR3 has 10 residues. Germline V gives CDR1 SQVTM, CDR2 ANQGSEA. V gave up 5 bases and J gave up 6 bases; unmatched junction bases: 0. CDR3 sequence reads: CSVTGAEAFF. The DNA of the CDR3 is TGCAGCGTTACAGGGGCTGAAGCTTTCTTT.

As concerns this clone: Other DNA variants within this sample encode the same CDR3. The rearrangement links TRBV5-1 to TRBJ2-3, with TRBD2 identical over 7 bases. The CDR3 has 15 residues. The germline CDR1 and CDR2 sequences are SGHRS and YFSETQ. The V gene end was trimmed by 0 bases and the J gene end by 0 bases; junction bases not matched to a gene: 1. The CDR3 spells CASSLVGGSTDTQYF. The CDR3 bases are TGCGCCAGCAGCTTGGTCGGGGGGAGCACAGATACGCAGTATTTT.

The CDR3 is CASSYSAGGNTEAFF. As DNA, the CDR3 is TGTGCCAGCAGTTACTCGGCGGGGGGAAACACTGAAGCTTTCTTT. The genes are TRBV6-6 and TRBJ1-1, with D possibly being TRBD1 (5 bases). CDR1 is MNHNY and CDR2 is SVGAGI in the germline V gene (reference sequence). V gave up 0 bases and J gave up 2 bases, with 10 bases separating them. The CDR3 totals 15 residues.

The V gene is TRBV5-1, the J gene TRBJ2-7, with 10 bases lining up with TRBD2. V trimming: 5 bases; J trimming: 0 bases; junction bases outside the gene matches: 5. Looked up from germline, CDR1 is SGHRS and CDR2 is YFSETQ. The CDR3 extends over 15 amino acids. The CDR3 DNA follows: TGCGCCAGCAGAGGTTCTAGCGGGAGCTCCTACGAGCAGTACTTC. This gives the protein CASRGSSGSSYEQYF. Full variable domain (remainder filled in from reference TRBV5-1 and TRBJ2-7): KAGVTQTPRYLIKTRGQQVTLSCSPISGHRSVSWYQQTPGQGLQFLFEYFSETQRNKGNFPGRFSGRQFSNSRSEMNVSTLELGDSALYLCASRGSSGSSYEQYFGPGTRLTVT.

The chain combines TRBV5-1 with TRBJ2-3; D ambiguous. CDR1 is SGHRS and CDR2 is YFSETQ in the germline V gene. The V and J ends lost 0 bases and 3 bases respectively, with 14 bases between them. This CDR3 has 16 residues. The CDR3 loop reads CASSLGTVPRTDTQYF. CDR3 in DNA: TGCGCCAGCAGCTTGGGTACAGTCCCCCGAACAGATACGCAGTATTTT.

The V gene is TRBV5-5, the J gene TRBJ1-1, with TRBD1 matching over 9 bases. Looked up from germline, CDR1 is SGHKS and CDR2 is YYEKEE (reference sequence). V lost 6 bases to trimming and J lost 5 bases; unmatched junction nucleotides: 11. The CDR3 is made up of 15 amino acids. In DNA, the CDR3 is TGTGCCAGCACCTCGATCAGACAGGGGGAGACTGAAGCTTTCTTT. It is translated as CASTSIRQGETEAFF.

The J gene is TRBJ2-7, the V gene TRBV6-1; unclear D gene. Trimming shortened V by 6 bases and J by 3 bases, and 9 bases separated the two germline ends. The V gene's germline CDR1 is MNHNS and CDR2 SASEGT. This CDR3 spans 12 amino acids. In nucleotides, the CDR3 is TGTGCCAGCAGCCGACAAAACTACGAGCAGTACTTC. Translating gives CASSRQNYEQYF.

A single count supports this clone. The chain couples TRBV6-5 to TRBJ1-6; D remains ambiguous. The germline V and J ends were trimmed by 6 bases and 2 bases, with 8 bases remaining between them. CDR1 and CDR2 from the germline V gene are MNHEY and SVGAGI. The CDR3 is 14 residues long. The CDR3 is CASRRSPYNSPLHF. The CDR3, as DNA: TGTGCCAGCAGAAGGAGTCCCTATAATTCACCCCTCCACTTT.

The chain is built from TRBV6-1 and TRBJ2-5; D assignment may be TRBD1 or TRBD2 (5 bases each). From germline, CDR1 is MNHNS and CDR2 SASEGT. V was trimmed by 0 bases and J by 5 bases, leaving 19 bases between them. The CDR3 is 17 residues long. In DNA form, the CDR3 reads TGTGCCAGCAGTGAAGCACCGGGACGCCTAATCGGGGAGACCCAGTACTTC. This gives the protein CASSEAPGRLIGETQYF.

This chain uses TRBV18 with TRBJ2-1; 12 nucleotides agree with TRBD2. Per the germline V gene, CDR1 is KGHSH and CDR2 is LQKENI. V dropped 5 bases and J dropped 6; count of bases not matched to a gene: 2. The CDR3 is made up of 14 amino acids. The CDR3 DNA is TGTGCCAGCTCAATGGGACTAGCGGGCAATGAGCAGTTCTTC. This codes for CASSMGLAGNEQFF.

The chain combines TRBV30 with TRBJ1-4; D is unclear. Germline V gene data show CDR1 as GTSNPN and CDR2 as SVGIG (reference sequence). V lost 1 base and J 7 bases, leaving 7 bases between the germline ends. The CDR3 covers 12 residues. CDR3 nucleotide sequence: TGTGCCTGGAGTGAGTCTCTTGAAAAACTGTTTTTT. It yields the protein CAWSESLEKLFF.